The clone carrying this TCR beta chain came up many times. The target antigen is unknown. The data stem from a study of T-cell reconstitution after alpha-beta-depleted transplantation in children. Study-level points and caveats: A year post-transplant, T-cell counts and diversity derived mostly from newly produced T cells. It was reported that alpha-beta T cells came from several hundred expanded graft clones (about two months after transplant).

Unique molecular identifiers were incorporated when the TCRbeta library was constructed. MiXCR was run by TCRdb on the PCR reads, yielding one entry per CDR3 protein. Of approximately 150,000 distinct CDR3 sequences in the sample, 8.8% were seen once. Looked up from germline, CDR1 is SGHRS and CDR2 is YFSETQ. This CDR3 contains 13 residues. V shed 5 bases, J shed 5 bases, and the junction held 4 bases outside the gene matches. The V gene is TRBV5-1, the J gene TRBJ2-7, with 10 bases lining up with TRBD1. The sequence was collected from a female patient aged 2-10 years who had a stem cell transplant for congenital amegakaryocytic thrombocytopenia, so the T cells may come from the graft donor. The sample consisted of PBMCs, mostly from graft donor cells, taken 180 days after TCRalphabeta/CD19-depleted stem cell transplant. CDR3 protein: CASRDRGDHEQYF. CDR3 DNA sequence: TGCGCCAGCAGGGACAGGGGGGACCACGAGCAGTACTTC.